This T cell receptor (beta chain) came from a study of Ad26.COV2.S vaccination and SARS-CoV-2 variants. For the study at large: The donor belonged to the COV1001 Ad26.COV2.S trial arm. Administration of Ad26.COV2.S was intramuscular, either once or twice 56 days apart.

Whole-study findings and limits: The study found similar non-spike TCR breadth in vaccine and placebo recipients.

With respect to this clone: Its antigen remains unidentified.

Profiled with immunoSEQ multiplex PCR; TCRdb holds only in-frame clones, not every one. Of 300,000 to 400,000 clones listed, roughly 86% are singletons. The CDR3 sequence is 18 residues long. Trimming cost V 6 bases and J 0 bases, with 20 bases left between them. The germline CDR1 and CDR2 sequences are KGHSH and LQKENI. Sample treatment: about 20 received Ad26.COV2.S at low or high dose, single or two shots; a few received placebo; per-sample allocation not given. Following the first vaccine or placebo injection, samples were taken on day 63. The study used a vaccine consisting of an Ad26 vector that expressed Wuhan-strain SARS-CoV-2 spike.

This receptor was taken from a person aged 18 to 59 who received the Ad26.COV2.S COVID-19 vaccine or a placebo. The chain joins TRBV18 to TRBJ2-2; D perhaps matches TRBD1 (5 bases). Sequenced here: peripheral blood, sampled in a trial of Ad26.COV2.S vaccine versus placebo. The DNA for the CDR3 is TGTGCCAGCTCGACCCCTTGGTCAGGGCACACGAACACCGGGGAGCTGTTTTTT. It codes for CASSTPWSGHTNTGELFF.